The 14 T cell receptor beta chains listed next were all sequenced from one sample in a study of CD8+ T cells in alopecia areata. The treatment denotes: oral pan-JAK inhibitor, 5-10 mg twice daily. In each case, RNA was isolated and then reverse transcribed into cDNA as the sequencing template. The table came from immunoSEQ multiplex PCR; TCRdb's copy has only in-frame clones and leaves some out. The profile shows hundreds of thousands of clones, 58% of them singletons. The sample here was CD4+ T cells sorted from blood, taken at week 24, from a patient treated with tofacitinib. Receptors were obtained from a human donor with alopecia areata.

The CDR3 is CASSRLAGGPPDTQYF. CDR3 nucleotide sequence: TGTGCCAGCAGCCGTCTAGCGGGGGGGCCCCCAGATACGCAGTATTTT. The chain carries TRBV7-2 and TRBJ2-3; 12 bases align to TRBD2. V trimming: 5 bases; J trimming: 4 bases; junction bases outside the gene matches: 7. The CDR3 is 16 amino acids. CDR1 and CDR2 from the germline V gene are SGHTA and FQGNSA.

The chain links TRBV28 to TRBJ1-2; D ambiguous. The V gene lost 5 bases and the J gene lost 4 bases, with 8 bases spanning the gap. Germline-derived CDR1 and CDR2 are MDHEN and SYDVKM. There are 12 residues in the CDR3. The DNA of the CDR3 is TGTGCCAGCAGTCTGGGATTCTATGGCTACACCTTC. This encodes CASSLGFYGYTF.

The sample holds a few counts of this clone. The chain recombines TRBV25-1 with TRBJ1-6, with D possibly being TRBD1 (5 bases). V was clipped by 2 bases and J by 3 bases, with 8 bases between them. The CDR3 has 15 residues. Germline V gene data show CDR1 as MGHDK and CDR2 as SYGVNS. The CDR3 nucleotides read TGTGCCAGCAGTGAAACGGGGGGCTATAATTCACCCCTCCACTTT. This encodes CASSETGGYNSPLHF.

The chain carries TRBV28 and TRBJ1-6; TRBD1 might be the D (6 bases). Trimming took 6 bases from V and 8 from J, leaving 14 bases between them. Germline loops: CDR1 MDHEN, CDR2 SYDVKM. The CDR3 length is 14 residues. The CDR3 DNA reads TGTGCCAGCAGACCCTCGGGGGCGGATTCACCCCTCCACTTT. The encoded protein is CASRPSGADSPLHF. The full variable domain, completed using reference TRBV28 and TRBJ1-6, is DVKVTQSSRYLVKRTGEKVFLECVQDMDHENMFWYRQDPGLGLRLIYFSYDVKMKEKGDIPEGYSVSREKKERFSLILESASTNQTSMYLCASRPSGADSPLHFGNGTRLTVT.

The chain has TRBV30 and TRBJ2-3; D remains ambiguous. The CDR3 spans 14 residues. Germline V gives CDR1 GTSNPN, CDR2 SVGIG (reference sequence). The V end lost 3 bases, the J end lost 0 bases, and 10 bases lay between the germline ends. The CDR3 nucleotides are TGTGCCTGGAGATGGGGTCCGAGCACAGATACGCAGTATTTT. Its translation: CAWRWGPSTDTQYF. The full variable domain, its missing parts supplied by reference TRBV30 and TRBJ2-3, is SQTIHQWPATLVQPVGSPLSLECTVEGTSNPNLYWYRQAAGRGLQLLFYSVGIGQISSEVPQNLSASRPQDRQFILSSKKLLLSDSGFYLCAWRWGPSTDTQYFGPGTRLTVL.

This clone appeared once. The gene calls are TRBV4-3 and TRBJ2-2; D may be TRBD2 (6 bases). This CDR3 region has 15 residues. Germline loops: CDR1 LGHNA, CDR2 YSLEER. With 0 bases removed from V and 4 bases from J, the gap between germline ends came to 9 bases. CDR3: CASSQEEGRTGELFF. CDR3 nucleotides: TGCGCCAGCAGCCAAGAGGAGGGACGCACCGGGGAGCTGTTTTTT.

The sample holds a few counts of this clone. As DNA, the CDR3 is TGCGCCAGCAGCCCGGGACTAGCGGGGGACAATGAGCAGTTCTTC. Its protein product is CASSPGLAGDNEQFF. The genes are TRBV5-1 and TRBJ2-1; TRBD2 matches 14 bases. With V trimmed by 4 bases and J by 5 bases, 2 bases remained unmatched. This CDR3 comprises 15 residues. The germline gives CDR1 SGHRS, CDR2 YFSETQ.

This rearrangement joins TRBV5-4 to TRBJ2-2; D may be TRBD2 (6 bases). The CDR3 runs 14 residues. CDR1 and CDR2 from the germline V gene are SGHNT and YYREEE (reference sequence). Deletions cut 4 bases from V and 6 bases from J, with 13 bases between. This chain's CDR3 is CASSPDRGSGELFF. CDR3 nucleotides: TGTGCCAGCAGCCCGGACCGGGGGTCCGGGGAGCTGTTTTTT.

The gene calls are TRBV4-1 and TRBJ1-1; 7 bases agree with TRBD1. Germline CDR1 reads MGHRA; CDR2 reads YSYEKL. The CDR3 is 15 residues long. J was trimmed by 6 bases and V by 6 bases; bases with no gene match: 13. The CDR3 sequence is CASRGLRGPRSEAFF. CDR3 nucleotide sequence: TGCGCCAGCAGAGGGCTTAGGGGGCCTCGGTCTGAAGCTTTCTTT.

This clone was counted between two and nine times. The chain has TRBV6-5 and TRBJ2-7; TRBD1 agrees at 7 bases. Germline-derived CDR1 and CDR2 are MNHEY and SVGAGI. The CDR3 length is 14 residues. The V segment lost 8 bases and the J segment 3 bases; nucleotides outside the gene matches: 10. This CDR3 reads CASFRGRGIYEQYF. CDR3 nucleotides: TGTGCCAGCTTCCGTGGCAGGGGGATCTACGAGCAGTACTTC.

CDR3 sequence reads: CASSLGGQYAYEQYF. CDR3 nucleotide sequence: TGCGCCAGCAGCTTGGGGGGACAATACGCCTACGAGCAGTACTTC. J is TRBJ2-7 and V is TRBV5-1, with TRBD1 as a possible D gene (6 bases). CDR1 and CDR2 (germline): SGHRS, YFSETQ. CDR3 length: 15 amino acids. V lost 0 bases and J lost 2, with 12 bases in between.

V is TRBV30 and J is TRBJ1-5; D remains unclear. Germline V CDR1 and CDR2: GTSNPN, SVGIG (reference sequence). V lost 0 bases to trimming and J lost 1 base, with 13 bases between them. The CDR3 loop spans 16 amino acids. The CDR3 DNA sequence: TGTGCCTGGAGTGTACGTGGTGGTGGGAGCAATCAGCCCCAGCATTTT. Residues: CAWSVRGGGSNQPQHF.

This clone was seen only a few times. V gene TRBV7-2 combines with J gene TRBJ2-4, with 10 positions matching TRBD1. This CDR3 spans 16 amino acids. The V segment lost 4 bases and the J segment 3 bases; nucleotides outside the gene matches: 6. Germline CDR1 reads SGHTA; CDR2 reads FQGNSA. This chain's CDR3 is CASSSYGTGDKNIQYF. CDR3 in DNA: TGTGCCAGCAGCTCCTACGGGACAGGGGACAAAAACATTCAGTACTTC.

The chain is built from TRBV4-3 and TRBJ2-3; D is undetermined. CDR1 LGHNA and CDR2 YSLEER come from the germline V gene. The CDR3 runs 13 residues. V was shortened by 1 base and J by 3 bases, with 5 bases between the two germline ends. The CDR3 loop reads CASSQAGTDTQYF. DNA for the CDR3: TGCGCCAGCAGCCAAGCCGGTACAGATACGCAGTATTTT.